The T cell receptor (beta chain) described here comes from a study of shared clonotypes between healthy human individuals. This CDR3 contains 14 residues. The trim removed 7 bases at V and 3 bases at J, leaving 6 bases unmatched. The germline CDR1 and CDR2 sequences are GTSNPN and SVGIG (reference sequence). Genomic DNA belonging to each subset was distributed in equal measure over several immunoSEQ plates. Each replicate PCR on the sorted subsets used about 220 ng DNA (roughly 32,000 T cell genomes). Some clones are missing from TCRdb's copy, which holds only in-frame ones; the method was immunoSEQ multiplex PCR. The sample lists over a million clones; approximately 78% were seen once.

The sample taken for sequencing was memory CD4+ T cells from PBMCs. This sample's subset: CD45RA-negative fraction. The chain combines TRBV30 with TRBJ1-5; 10 nucleotides match TRBD1. The receptor comes from a man younger than 30 in good health. Some clones in this sample may be carry-over from other donors' samples. CDR3 loop: CALTGGSDNQPQHF. For the CDR3, the DNA is TGTGCCTTGACAGGGGGCTCTGACAATCAGCCCCAGCATTTT.